Included here is one T cell receptor beta chain sequence, with context. For TCRbeta, the library was prepared with unique molecular identifiers. TCRdb re-derived calls from the PCR reads in MiXCR, one entry per CDR3 protein. The data hold over 550,000 distinct CDR3 sequences, with about 11% observed a single time. V dropped 5 bases and J dropped 6 bases, with 11 bases sitting between them. The CDR3 runs 12 residues. Germline V gene sequence: CDR1 SQVTM, CDR2 ANQGSEA. The sample comes from a study of T-cell reconstitution after alpha-beta-depleted transplantation in children. The sequence came from a human donor who donated a stem cell graft to a child with acute myeloid leukemia. The chain recombines TRBV29-1 with TRBJ2-1; D is ambiguous. Sequencing used PBMCs from the stem cell graft donor, obtained from the stem cell graft. The CDR3 DNA reads TGCAGCGTTCTTCCCCCTCTCAATGAGCAGTTCTTC. Its translation is CSVLPPLNEQFF.